The sample holds one count of the clone carrying this T cell receptor beta chain. The sample comes from a study of OX40 agonist ivuxolimab in advanced cancers. Profiling relied on immunoSEQ multiplex PCR, and the TCRdb table lists in-frame clones only, not all of them. The sample gives roughly 82,000 clones, approximately 88% of which show up once; about 9.1% is in the top ten. CDR3 length: 14 amino acids. Germline V lookup: CDR1 SEHNR, CDR2 FQNEAQ (reference sequence). V was pared by 3 bases and J by 5 bases, with 11 bases between. This TCR came from an adult with an advanced solid tumor such as melanoma, head and neck, liver or kidney cancer. The specimen comprised CD4+ or CD8+ T cells sorted from blood, sampled in a trial of the OX40 agonist ivuxolimab. The rearrangement links TRBV7-9 to TRBJ2-1, with unresolved D. CDR3 loop: CASSLEQFNNEQFF. CDR3 sequence (DNA): TGTGCCAGCAGCTTGGAACAGTTTAACAATGAGCAGTTCTTC.